Detailed here is one T cell receptor beta chain. Its antigen is still unknown. The data were obtained in a study of T cell responses to AZD1222 COVID-19 vaccine. The assay was immunoSEQ multiplex PCR, and TCRdb's table has in-frame clones only and misses some. The table lists about 190,000 clones, approximately 90% of them singletons. Findings of the study overall: The sample set comprised mostly white British donors with more females, and clonal diversity was possibly underestimated.

Material: peripheral blood, obtained on day 0 of AZD1222 vaccination. This sequence originates from an adult in good health.

The CDR3 DNA reads TGTGCCAGCAGTTTAAGTAGCGGGATGATCTACGAGCAGTACTTC. Translation gives CASSLSSGMIYEQYF. This sequence joins TRBV28 and TRBJ2-7; 8 bases match TRBD2. The CDR3 has 15 residues. CDR1 is MDHEN, CDR2 SYDVKM, per germline. Trimming at V came to 2 bases and at J to 3 bases, leaving 6 bases not matched to a gene. The full variable domain, rest sourced from reference TRBV28 and TRBJ2-7, is DVKVTQSSRYLVKRTGEKVFLECVQDMDHENMFWYRQDPGLGLRLIYFSYDVKMKEKGDIPEGYSVSREKKERFSLILESASTNQTSMYLCASSLSSGMIYEQYFGPGTRLTVT.